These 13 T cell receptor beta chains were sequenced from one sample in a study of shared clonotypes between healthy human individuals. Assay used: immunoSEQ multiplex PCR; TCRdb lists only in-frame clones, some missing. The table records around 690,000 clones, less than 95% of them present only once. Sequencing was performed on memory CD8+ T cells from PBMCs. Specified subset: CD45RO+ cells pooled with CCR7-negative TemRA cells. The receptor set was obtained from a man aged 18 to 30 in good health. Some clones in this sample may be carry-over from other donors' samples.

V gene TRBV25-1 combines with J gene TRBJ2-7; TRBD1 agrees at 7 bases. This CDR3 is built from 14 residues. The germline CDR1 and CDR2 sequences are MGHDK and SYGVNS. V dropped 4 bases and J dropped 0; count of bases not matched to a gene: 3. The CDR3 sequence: CASSGDSSSYEQYF. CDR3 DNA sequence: TGTGCCAGCAGTGGGGACAGCTCCTCCTACGAGCAGTACTTC.

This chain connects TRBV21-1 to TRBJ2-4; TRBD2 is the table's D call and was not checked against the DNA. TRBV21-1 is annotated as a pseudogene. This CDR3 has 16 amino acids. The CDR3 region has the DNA TGTGCCAGCAGCAAAGGGAGTACTCTAGCCAAAAACATTCAGTACTTC. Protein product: CASSKGSTLAKNIQYF.

DNA for the CDR3: TGCGCCAGCAGTGAGTCGAGGTGGGGTAGTGCTGAAGCTTTCTTT. Amino acid sequence: CASSESRWGSAEAFF. The rearrangement links TRBV10-2 to TRBJ1-1; D unclear. V lost 0 bases, J lost 6 bases, and 14 bases lay in between. This CDR3 region has 15 residues. CDR1 and CDR2 (germline): WSHSY, SAAADI.

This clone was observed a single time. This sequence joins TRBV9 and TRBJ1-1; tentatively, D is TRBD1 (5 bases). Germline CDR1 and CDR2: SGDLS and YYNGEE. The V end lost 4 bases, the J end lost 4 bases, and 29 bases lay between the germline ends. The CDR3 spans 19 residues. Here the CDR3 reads CASSPHGTSYGLGTTEAFF. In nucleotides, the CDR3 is TGTGCCAGCAGCCCCCATGGGACGAGTTATGGCCTGGGGACCACTGAAGCTTTCTTT.

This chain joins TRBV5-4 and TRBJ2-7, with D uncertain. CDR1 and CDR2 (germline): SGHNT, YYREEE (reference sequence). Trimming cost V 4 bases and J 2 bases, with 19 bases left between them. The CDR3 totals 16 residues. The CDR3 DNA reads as TGTGCCAGCAGCGGTGGTCAAGGGCCACCTACCTACGAGCAGTACTTC. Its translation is CASSGGQGPPTYEQYF.

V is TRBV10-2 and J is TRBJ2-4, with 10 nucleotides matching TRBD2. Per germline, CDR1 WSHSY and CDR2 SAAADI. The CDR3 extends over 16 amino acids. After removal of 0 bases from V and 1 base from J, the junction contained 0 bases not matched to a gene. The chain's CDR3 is CASSESGLAAKNIQYF. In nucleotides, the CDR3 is TGCGCCAGCAGTGAGTCGGGACTAGCGGCCAAAAACATTCAGTACTTC.

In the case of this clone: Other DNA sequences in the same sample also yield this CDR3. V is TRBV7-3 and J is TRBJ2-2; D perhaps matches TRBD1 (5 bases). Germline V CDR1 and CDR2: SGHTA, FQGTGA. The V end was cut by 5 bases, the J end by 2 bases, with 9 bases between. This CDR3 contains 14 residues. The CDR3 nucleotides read TGTGCCAGCAGCCCCCAGGGTAACACCGGGGAGCTGTTTTTT. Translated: CASSPQGNTGELFF. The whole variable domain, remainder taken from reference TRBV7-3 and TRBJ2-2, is GAGVSQTPSNKVTEKGKYVELRCDPISGHTALYWYRQSLGQGPEFLIYFQGTGAADDSGLPNDRFFAVRPEGSVSTLKIQRTERGDSAVYLCASSPQGNTGELFFGEGSRLTVL.

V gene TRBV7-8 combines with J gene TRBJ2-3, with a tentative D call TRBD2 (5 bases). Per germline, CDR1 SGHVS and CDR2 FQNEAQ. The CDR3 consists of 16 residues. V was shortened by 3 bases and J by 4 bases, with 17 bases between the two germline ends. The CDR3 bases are TGTGCCAGCAGCTTTCCGCCGGGGTTTTCGCCAGATACGCAGTATTTT. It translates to CASSFPPGFSPDTQYF. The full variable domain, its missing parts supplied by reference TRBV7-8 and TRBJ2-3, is GAGVSQSPRYKVAKRGQDVALRCDPISGHVSLFWYQQALGQGPEFLTYFQNEAQLDKSGLPSDRFFAERPEGSVSTLKIQRTQQEDSAVYLCASSFPPGFSPDTQYFGPGTRLTVL.

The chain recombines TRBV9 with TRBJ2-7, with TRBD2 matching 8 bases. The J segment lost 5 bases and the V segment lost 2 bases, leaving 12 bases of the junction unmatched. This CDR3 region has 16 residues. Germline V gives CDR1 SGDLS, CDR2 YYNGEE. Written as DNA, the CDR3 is TGTGCCAGCAGCGTTTCAGAGAAAGCGGGAGTCCACGAGCAGTACTTC. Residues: CASSVSEKAGVHEQYF.

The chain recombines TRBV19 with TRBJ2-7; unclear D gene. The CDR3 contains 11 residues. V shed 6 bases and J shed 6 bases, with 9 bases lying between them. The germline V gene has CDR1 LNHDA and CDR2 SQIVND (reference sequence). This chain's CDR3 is CASSNSREQYF. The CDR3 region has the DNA TGTGCCAGTAGCAACTCCCGCGAGCAGTACTTC.

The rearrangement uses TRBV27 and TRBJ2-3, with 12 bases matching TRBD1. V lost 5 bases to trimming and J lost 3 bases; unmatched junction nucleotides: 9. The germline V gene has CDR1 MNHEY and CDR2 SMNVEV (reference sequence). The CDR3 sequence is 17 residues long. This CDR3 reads CASSLLLGQGATDTQYF. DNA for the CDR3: TGTGCCAGCAGTCTTCTACTGGGACAGGGGGCAACAGATACGCAGTATTTT.

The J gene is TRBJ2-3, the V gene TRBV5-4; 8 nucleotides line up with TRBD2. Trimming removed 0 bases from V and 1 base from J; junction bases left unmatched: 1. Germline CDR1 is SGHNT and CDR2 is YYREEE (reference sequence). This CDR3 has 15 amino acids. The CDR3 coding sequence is TGTGCCAGCAGCTTGGTGACTAGCGGCACAGATACGCAGTATTTT. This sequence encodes CASSLVTSGTDTQYF. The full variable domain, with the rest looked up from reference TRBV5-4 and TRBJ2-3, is ETGVTQSPTHLIKTRGQQVTLRCSSQSGHNTVSWYQQALGQGPQFIFQYYREEENGRGNFPPRFSGLQFPNYSSELNVNALELDDSALYLCASSLVTSGTDTQYFGPGTRLTVL.

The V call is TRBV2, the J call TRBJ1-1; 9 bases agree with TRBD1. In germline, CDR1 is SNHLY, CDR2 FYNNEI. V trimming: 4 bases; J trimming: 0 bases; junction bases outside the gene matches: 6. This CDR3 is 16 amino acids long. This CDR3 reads CASSAERQGVNTEAFF. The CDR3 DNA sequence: TGTGCCAGCAGTGCCGAACGACAGGGGGTGAACACTGAAGCTTTCTTT.